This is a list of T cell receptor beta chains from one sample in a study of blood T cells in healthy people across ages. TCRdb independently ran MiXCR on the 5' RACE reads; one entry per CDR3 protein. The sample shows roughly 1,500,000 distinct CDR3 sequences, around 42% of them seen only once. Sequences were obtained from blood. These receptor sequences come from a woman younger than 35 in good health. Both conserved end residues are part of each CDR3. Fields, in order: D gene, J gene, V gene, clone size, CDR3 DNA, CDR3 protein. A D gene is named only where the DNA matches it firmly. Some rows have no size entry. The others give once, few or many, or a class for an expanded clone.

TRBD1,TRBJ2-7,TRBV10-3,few,TGTGCCATCAGTGGGGACAGGGCCTGGGGAGAGCAGTACTTC,CAISGDRAWGEQYF
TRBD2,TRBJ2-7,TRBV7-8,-,TGTGCCAGCAGCTTAGGACGGGGACTAGCGGGAGAGATGGACGAGCAGTACTTC,CASSLGRGLAGEMDEQYF
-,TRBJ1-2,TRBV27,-,TGTGCCAGCAGTTTATCGCGGGGGGGGAACTATGGCTACACCTTC,CASSLSRGGNYGYTF
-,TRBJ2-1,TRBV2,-,TGTGCCAGCAAATTACTCGGCCAAGAGACCCAGTTCTTC,CASKLLGQETQFF
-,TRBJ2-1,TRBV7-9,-,TGTGCCAGCAGCTTTACAGAGGCCAATGAGCAGTTCTTC,CASSFTEANEQFF
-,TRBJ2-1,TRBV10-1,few,TGCGCCGGGGGTGAGGAGCACAATGAGCAGTTCTTC,CAGGEEHNEQFF
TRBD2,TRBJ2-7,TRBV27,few,TGTGCCAGCAGTTCCGAACTAGCGGTTGCCTCCTACGAGCAGTACTTC,CASSSELAVASYEQYF
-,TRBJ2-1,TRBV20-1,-,TGCAGTGCCATGGGTAGAGCAAGCTCCTACAATGAGCAGTTCTTC,CSAMGRASSYNEQFF
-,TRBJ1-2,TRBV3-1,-,TGTGCCAGCAGCCGAGAGAGCAGTGGCTACACCTTC,CASSRESSGYTF
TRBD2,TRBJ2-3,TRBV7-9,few,TGTGCCAGCGTGAGGGCGCGAGCGGGGGGGCCACAGACAGATACGCAGTATTTT,CASVRARAGGPQTDTQYF
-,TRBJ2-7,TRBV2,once,TGTGCCAGCAGACGGGAACCGCAATCCTACGAGCAGTACTTC,CASRREPQSYEQYF
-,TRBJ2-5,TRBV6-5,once,TGTGCCAGCAGTTACCCGAGCCCCGGTTTTGGTCGGGAGACCCAGTACTTC,CASSYPSPGFGRETQYF
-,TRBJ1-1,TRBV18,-,TGTGCCAGCTCCCCATTGAAAGAGTCGTCGGCTTTCTTT,CASSPLKESSAFF
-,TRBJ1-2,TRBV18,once,TGTGCCAGCTCACCACCGAACAGGGCGGACAACTATGGCTACACCTTC,CASSPPNRADNYGYTF
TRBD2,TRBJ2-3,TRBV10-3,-,TGTGCCACAAGGGATCTGGGACTAAACACAGATACGCAGTATTTT,CATRDLGLNTDTQYF
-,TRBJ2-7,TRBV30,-,TGTGCCTGGAGAGAGACGGGTACCTACGAGCAGTACTTC,CAWRETGTYEQYF
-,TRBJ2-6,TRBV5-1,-,TGCGCCAGCAGCTCTGGGGGCGTTCTCGGGGCCAACGTCCTGACTTTC,CASSSGGVLGANVLTF
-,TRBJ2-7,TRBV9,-,TGTGCCAGCAGCGATGTGGTGCGACAGGATCCCTACGAGCAGTACTTC,CASSDVVRQDPYEQYF
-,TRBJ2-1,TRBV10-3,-,TGTGCCATCAGCGACAGCTCCTACAATGAGCAGTTCTTC,CAISDSSYNEQFF
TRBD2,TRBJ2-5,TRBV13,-,TGTGCCAGCAGCTTTAGGGATGGGGGGGTAAAAGAGACCCAGTACTTC,CASSFRDGGVKETQYF
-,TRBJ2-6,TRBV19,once,TGTGCCAGTAGTACAGCAGGGACTGGGGCCAACGTCCTGACTTTC,CASSTAGTGANVLTF
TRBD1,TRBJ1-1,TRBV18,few,TGTGCCAGCTCACCACCGGGGGACAGGGTTTTGGGGAACACTGAAGCTTTCTTT,CASSPPGDRVLGNTEAFF
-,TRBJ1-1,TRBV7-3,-,TGTGCCAGCAGCTTAAGTTCGGGGACAACGACTGAAGCTTTCTTT,CASSLSSGTTTEAFF
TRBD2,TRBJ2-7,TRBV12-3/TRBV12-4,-,TGTGCCAGCAGTTTTAGGGTTAGCGGGAGATCTATCCCGAGCTCCTACGAGCAGTACTTC,CASSFRVSGRSIPSSYEQYF
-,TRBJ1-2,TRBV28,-,TGTGCCAGCAGTTCCTCGGCAGGGAACTATGGCTACACCTTC,CASSSSAGNYGYTF
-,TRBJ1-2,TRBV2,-,TGTGCCAGCCTCCTATCAGCCTCCGGGTTAGGGCGGGTGACCTATGGCTACACCTTC,CASLLSASGLGRVTYGYTF
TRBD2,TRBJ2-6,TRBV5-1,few,TGCGCCAGCAGTTACTCTGGCACTGCTAGCGGGCGGACTGGGGCCAACGTCCTGACTTTC,CASSYSGTASGRTGANVLTF
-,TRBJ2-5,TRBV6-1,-,TGTGCCAGCAGGCAGGGCCACTACCAAGAGACCCAGTACTTC,CASRQGHYQETQYF
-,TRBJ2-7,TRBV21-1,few,TGTGCCAGCAGCCCCCGGCTTCACGAGCAGTACTTC,CASSPRLHEQYF
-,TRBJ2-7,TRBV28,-,TGTGCCAGCAGTTTAGGAGGGGCGCATTCCTACGAGCAGTACTTC,CASSLGGAHSYEQYF
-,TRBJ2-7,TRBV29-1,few,TGCAGCGTTGAAGGCCGCTTATACGAGCAGTACTTC,CSVEGRLYEQYF
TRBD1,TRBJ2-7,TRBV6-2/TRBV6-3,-,TGTGCCAGCAGCCCTCCCGGGACAGGCGGCTACGAGCAGTACTTC,CASSPPGTGGYEQYF
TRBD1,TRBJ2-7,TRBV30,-,TGTGCCTGGAGTCCAGGGGGAGAGCAGTACTTC,CAWSPGGEQYF
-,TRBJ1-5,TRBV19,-,TGTGCCAGTAGGGCAGCGAGTGAACAGCCCCAGCATTTT,CASRAASEQPQHF
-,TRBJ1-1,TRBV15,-,TGTGCCACCAGCAGAGATTCAAGGAACACTGAAGCTTTCTTT,CATSRDSRNTEAFF
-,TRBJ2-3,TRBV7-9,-,TGTGCCAGCAGCGGCCCCCTTAGCACAGATACGCAGTATTTT,CASSGPLSTDTQYF
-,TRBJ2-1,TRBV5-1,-,TGCGTCAGCAGCTTGTTCACCGGGACTTTCTCGACTAATGAGCAGTTCTTC,CVSSLFTGTFSTNEQFF
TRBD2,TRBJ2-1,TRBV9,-,TGTGCCAGCAGCGCCGAGTTCGCGGGGGGGCTAGGGGATGAGCAGTTCTTC,CASSAEFAGGLGDEQFF
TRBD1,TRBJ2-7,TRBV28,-,TGTGCCAGCAGTGACTTTTGGGGACAGAGCTCCTACGAGCAGTACTTC,CASSDFWGQSSYEQYF